The present T cell receptor beta chain was sequenced within a study of control samples from healthy donors and cancer patients. Sequencing was performed with immunoSEQ multiplex PCR; in TCRdb, only in-frame clones are kept and a portion is missing. The data show 78,000 or so clones, about 80% seen once. This clone was seen a single time. Germline assignment: CDR1 SGHTA and CDR2 FQGNSA. Trimming left V 3 bases short and J 6 bases short, with 16 bases between. This CDR3 is built from 15 residues. The sequence came from a man aged 45-65 years in good health. This sequence joins TRBV7-2 and TRBJ2-3, with TRBD2 as a possible D gene (6 bases). The sequenced sample consisted of blood. This chain's CDR3 is CASSLGTGVGDTQYF. The CDR3 nucleotides are TGTGCCAGCAGCTTGGGGACTGGAGTAGGGGATACGCAGTATTTT.